What follows are 10 T cell receptor beta chains derived from one specimen sequenced in a study of blood T cell repertoires in COVID-19 (dated by TCRdb to 2019 to 2021). Library construction relied on the immunoSEQ multiplex PCR assay. The clones in this table, taken by TCRdb from immuneACCESS, are in-frame only. Not every clone is retained; where verified, under half of the shortfall comes from an unresolved V gene, and the cause of the rest is unknown. This sample gives around 250,000 clones in total; 86% of them show up just once. The ten largest clonotypes hold roughly an eighth of the sample. The specimen was peripheral blood. These receptor sequences come from a man older than 75 with acute or convalescent COVID-19.

The chain carries TRBV3-1 (or the pseudogene TRBV3-2) and TRBJ2-2; 7 bases are shared with TRBD1. V trimming: 4 bases; J trimming: 2 bases; junction bases outside the gene matches: 7. The CDR3 loop spans 16 amino acids. Germline CDR1 reads LGHDT; CDR2 reads YNNKEL (reference sequence). CDR3 in DNA: TGTGCCAGCAGCCTATCTTGGGACAGCAACACCGGGGAGCTGTTTTTT. Encoded protein: CASSLSWDSNTGELFF.

The count of this clone is one. The gene calls are TRBV28 and TRBJ1-5; 7 nucleotides line up with TRBD1. Per the germline V gene, CDR1 is MDHEN and CDR2 is SYDVKM. Trimming at V came to 4 bases and at J to 1 base, leaving 7 bases not matched to a gene. The CDR3 is 16 amino acids. In DNA form, the CDR3 reads TGTGCCAGCAGTTCCTTGACAGGGTCGAGCAATCAGCCCCAGCATTTT. This encodes CASSSLTGSSNQPQHF.

This rearrangement joins TRBV19 to TRBJ2-3; no definite D call. Trimming cost V 7 bases and J 1 base, with 9 bases left between them. From germline, CDR1 is LNHDA and CDR2 SQIVND (reference sequence). The CDR3 is 13 residues long. CDR3 coding DNA: TGTGCCAGTATGGGCAGACGCACAGATACGCAGTATTTT. Its translation: CASMGRRTDTQYF.

J is TRBJ1-5 and V is TRBV7-2, with TRBD1 matching 8 bases. Losses at the gene ends were 5 bases for V and 7 bases for J; bases not matched to a gene: 10. Germline V lookup: CDR1 SGHTA, CDR2 FQGNSA. The CDR3 sequence is 15 residues long. The CDR3 sequence is CASSADRAGGQPQHF. CDR3 DNA: TGTGCCAGCAGCGCGGACAGGGCAGGGGGGCAGCCCCAGCATTTT. Looking up the rest from reference TRBV7-2 and TRBJ1-5 gives the full variable domain: GAGVSQSPSNKVTEKGKDVELRCDPISGHTALYWYRQSLGQGLEFLIYFQGNSAPDKSGLPSDRFSAERTGGSVSTLTIQRTQQEDSAVYLCASSADRAGGQPQHFGDGTRLSIL.

This clone was seen more than once but under ten times. The chain employs TRBV29-1 and TRBJ1-2, with D unresolved. V dropped 2 bases and J dropped 8 bases, with 12 bases sitting between them. The CDR3 loop spans 12 amino acids. CDR1 and CDR2 from the germline V gene are SQVTM and ANQGSEA. The CDR3 DNA reads TGCAGCGTTGAAAAGGCAGTCGGGGGCTACACCTTC. Amino acids: CSVEKAVGGYTF.

This chain joins TRBV6-2 or TRBV6-3 and TRBJ2-1; 11 positions agree with TRBD2. J gave up 9 bases and V 6 bases, and 7 bases lay outside the gene matches. From germline, CDR1 is MNHEY and CDR2 SVGEGT. The CDR3 totals 14 residues. CDR3 residues: CASSLLAGVFEQFF. CDR3 in DNA: TGTGCCAGCAGCCTACTAGCGGGGGTATTTGAGCAGTTCTTC.

The V call is TRBV10-3, the J call TRBJ2-1, with D possibly being TRBD1 (6 bases). Deletions cut 2 bases from V and 6 bases from J, with 17 bases between. The length of the CDR3 is 16 residues. Per the germline V gene, CDR1 is ENHRY and CDR2 is SYGVKD. CDR3: CAISESTGTPANEQFF. As DNA, the CDR3 is TGTGCCATCAGTGAGAGCACCGGGACACCGGCCAATGAGCAGTTCTTC.

J is TRBJ1-1 and V is TRBV4-3; D is unclear. This CDR3 is 13 amino acids long. The V end was cut by 0 bases, the J end by 3 bases, with 5 bases between. Germline assignment: CDR1 LGHNA and CDR2 YSLEER. For the CDR3, the DNA is TGCGCCAGCAGCCAAGATCCATACACTGAAGCTTTCTTT. This encodes CASSQDPYTEAFF.

CDR3 sequence reads: CASSWQAQETQYF. In DNA, the CDR3 is TGTGCCAGCAGCTGGCAGGCCCAAGAGACCCAGTACTTC. This chain joins TRBV7-9 and TRBJ2-5, with D hard to call. V was clipped by 4 bases and J by 1 base, with 7 bases between them. Per the germline V gene, CDR1 is SEHNR and CDR2 is FQNEAQ (reference sequence). The CDR3 contains 13 residues.

CDR3 bases: TGTGCCAGCAGCGTCGACTTGGGAAACACCATATATTTT. Encoded protein: CASSVDLGNTIYF. The chain joins TRBV9 to TRBJ1-3; D uncertain. In germline, CDR1 is SGDLS, CDR2 YYNGEE. This CDR3 has 13 residues. Trimming took 2 bases from V and 4 from J, leaving 7 bases between them. Filled out from reference TRBV9 and TRBJ1-3, the complete variable domain reads DSGVTQTPKHLITATGQRVTLRCSPRSGDLSVYWYQQSLDQGLQFLIQYYNGEERAKGNILERFSAQQFPDLHSELNLSSLELGDSALYFCASSVDLGNTIYFGEGSWLTVV.